Following are 30 T cell receptor beta chains from one sample sequenced in a study of T cells in localized non-small cell lung cancer. Using immunoSEQ multiplex PCR, the repertoire was profiled, and TCRdb retains in-frame clones only, with some absent. The table has about 17,000 clones, over 70% seen once. The starting material was peripheral blood, obtained before any cancer treatment. The receptors were sampled from a male donor aged 60 or older with stage III lung adenocarcinoma.

The chain combines TRBV5-6 with TRBJ1-5; D perhaps matches TRBD1 (5 bases). Trimming cost V 4 bases and J 4 bases, with 21 bases left between them. CDR1 SGHDT and CDR2 YYEEEE come from the germline V gene. The CDR3 has 17 residues. Here the CDR3 reads CASSRGFRVGVNQPQHF. In DNA form, the CDR3 reads TGTGCCAGCAGCAGGGGATTTCGTGTGGGGGTTAATCAGCCCCAGCATTTT.

This clone came up a few times. The CDR3: CASSFPGANVLTF. DNA for the CDR3: TGTGCCAGCAGTTTTCCCGGGGCCAACGTCCTGACTTTC. The chain is built from TRBV6-5 and TRBJ2-6; D remains unclear. This CDR3 has 13 amino acids. Germline CDR1 and CDR2: MNHEY and SVGAGI. V dropped 4 bases and J dropped 4 bases, with 5 bases sitting between them.

The chain carries TRBV7-8 and TRBJ2-1, with D tentatively TRBD2 (7 bases). This CDR3 spans 16 amino acids. V was clipped by 5 bases and J by 4 bases, with 18 bases between them. Germline V gene lookup returns CDR1 SGHVS and CDR2 FQNEAQ. The CDR3 sequence is CASSRAGATTYNEQFF. CDR3 nucleotides: TGTGCCAGCAGCCGTGCGGGGGCCACGACATACAATGAGCAGTTCTTC.

This chain joins TRBV10-3 and TRBJ1-2; 8 bases line up with TRBD1. V shed 9 bases, J shed 5 bases, and the junction held 8 bases outside the gene matches. Germline V gives CDR1 ENHRY, CDR2 SYGVKD. The CDR3 loop spans 13 amino acids. The CDR3 is CAMAQGAQYGYTF. Here the CDR3 DNA reads TGTGCCATGGCGCAGGGGGCGCAATATGGCTACACCTTC.

The J gene is TRBJ2-7, the V gene TRBV2, with TRBD1 matching 11 bases. The CDR3 spans 11 residues. With V trimmed by 11 bases and J by 7 bases, 4 bases remained unmatched. Germline CDR1 reads SNHLY; CDR2 reads FYNNEI. This CDR3 is CAVGTGGEQYF. The CDR3 bases are TGTGCCGTCGGGACAGGGGGAGAGCAGTACTTC.

The rearrangement uses TRBV9 and TRBJ2-2; a possible D gene is TRBD2 (7 bases). The V gene lost 0 bases and the J gene lost 7 bases, with 13 bases spanning the gap. The CDR3 loop spans 15 amino acids. Germline loops: CDR1 SGDLS, CDR2 YYNGEE. The CDR3 loop is CASSVGGGGNGELFF. The DNA of the CDR3 is TGTGCCAGCAGCGTAGGAGGCGGGGGCAACGGGGAGCTGTTTTTT. The variable domain in full, completed from reference TRBV9 and TRBJ2-2, reads DSGVTQTPKHLITATGQRVTLRCSPRSGDLSVYWYQQSLDQGLQFLIQYYNGEERAKGNILERFSAQQFPDLHSELNLSSLELGDSALYFCASSVGGGGNGELFFGEGSRLTVL.

The genes are TRBV7-2 and TRBJ2-3; a weak D match, TRBD1 (6 bases). V gave up 4 bases and J gave up 1 base, with 15 bases separating them. The CDR3 length is 16 residues. In germline, CDR1 is SGHTA, CDR2 FQGNSA. CDR3 nucleotides: TGTGCCAGCAGCTGGGGGCCTACGTCCGGCACAGATACGCAGTATTTT. Its protein is CASSWGPTSGTDTQYF.

This chain joins TRBV6-5 and TRBJ1-1, with D possibly TRBD1 on 5 matching bases. The germline gives CDR1 MNHEY, CDR2 SVGAGI. The CDR3 spans 14 residues. V lost 5 bases and J 4 bases, leaving 14 bases between the germline ends. CDR3 region: CASSIQGEGTEAFF. The DNA for the CDR3 is TGTGCCAGCAGTATTCAGGGAGAGGGCACTGAAGCTTTCTTT.

The chain employs TRBV18 and TRBJ1-1; 8 bases match TRBD1. The CDR3 is made up of 15 amino acids. The germline V gene encodes CDR1 KGHSH and CDR2 LQKENI. The trim removed 0 bases at V and 3 bases at J, leaving 3 bases unmatched. This CDR3 reads CASSPPNRGDTEAFF. The CDR3 region has the DNA TGTGCCAGCTCACCACCGAACAGGGGGGACACTGAAGCTTTCTTT.

This chain joins TRBV10-3 and TRBJ1-4; the match to TRBD1 covers 10 bases. The CDR3 is 14 residues long. Germline trimming cut 5 bases from V and 7 bases from J; bases unmatched to any gene: 4. Germline V gives CDR1 ENHRY, CDR2 SYGVKD. Written as DNA, the CDR3 is TGTGCCATCAGTCGACAGGGGGCAAGTGAAAAACTGTTTTTT. This translates into CAISRQGASEKLFF.

J is TRBJ1-1 and V is TRBV18; 12 positions match TRBD1. Trimming took 3 bases from V and 5 from J; bases not matched to a gene: 7. In germline, CDR1 is KGHSH, CDR2 LQKENI. The CDR3 sequence is 16 residues long. CDR3 bases: TGTGCCAGCTCACCGGGACAGGGGGCTCCTTGGACTGAAGCTTTCTTT. Residues: CASSPGQGAPWTEAFF.

This clone qualifies as medium-sized (0.01 to 0.1%). The gene calls are TRBV19 and TRBJ1-4; 7 nucleotides line up with TRBD1. Looked up from germline, CDR1 is LNHDA and CDR2 is SQIVND (reference sequence). This CDR3 comprises 16 residues. V was pared by 5 bases and J by 4 bases, with 10 bases of the junction left unmatched. CDR3 region: CASSAPGQTLNEKLFF. In nucleotides, the CDR3 is TGTGCCAGTAGTGCCCCGGGACAGACCCTTAATGAAAAACTGTTTTTT.

The gene calls are TRBV19 and TRBJ1-5; tentative D call: TRBD1 (5 bases). The CDR3 spans 14 residues. Trimming pared 6 bases from V and 0 bases from J, leaving 9 bases between. Per germline, CDR1 LNHDA and CDR2 SQIVND (reference sequence). The CDR3 protein is CASSRTPSNQPQHF. The CDR3 DNA sequence: TGTGCCAGTAGCAGGACACCTAGCAATCAGCCCCAGCATTTT.

The sample holds one count of this clone. V gene TRBV21-1 combines with J gene TRBJ1-1. TRBV21-1 is annotated as a pseudogene. The CDR3 has 14 residues. The CDR3 here is CASSSNGVDTEAFF. DNA for the CDR3: TGTGCCAGCAGCAGCAACGGGGTGGACACTGAAGCTTTCTTT.

The chain links TRBV12-5 to TRBJ2-1; 12 nucleotides align to TRBD2. The CDR3 extends over 16 amino acids. V dropped 0 bases and J dropped 8; count of bases not matched to a gene: 5. Germline V lookup: CDR1 LGHNT, CDR2 FRNRAP. CDR3 sequence (DNA): TGTGCTAGTGGTTTGGTACCTAGCGGGAGGGTCCATGAGCAGTTCTTC. Protein: CASGLVPSGRVHEQFF.

J is TRBJ1-6 and V is TRBV2; D gene ambiguous. CDR1 and CDR2 (germline): SNHLY, FYNNEI. This CDR3 has 14 residues. V was shortened by 8 bases and J by 7 bases, with 15 bases between the two germline ends. CDR3 residues: CASGQSGANSPLHF. The DNA for the CDR3 is TGTGCCAGCGGCCAGTCAGGAGCAAATTCACCCCTCCACTTT.

The V gene is TRBV7-9, the J gene TRBJ2-1; D is perhaps TRBD2 (6 bases). Deletions cut 1 base from V and 7 bases from J, with 14 bases between. The length of the CDR3 is 15 residues. Germline CDR1 SEHNR, CDR2 FQNEAQ (reference sequence). As DNA, the CDR3 is TGTGCCAGCAGCTTAGGGAGCTTAGGAGGGAATGAGCAGTTCTTC. Its translation: CASSLGSLGGNEQFF.

Here the CDR3 DNA reads TGTGCCAGCAGTGAAGAAGGGATAGGCTACACCTTC. This gives the protein CASSEEGIGYTF. The gene calls are TRBV2 and TRBJ1-2; D is unresolved. Trimming removed 1 base from V and 8 bases from J, with 8 bases in between. CDR1 is SNHLY and CDR2 is FYNNEI in the germline V gene. The CDR3 contains 12 residues.

The chain is built from TRBV10-2 and TRBJ2-2; 7 bases are a match to TRBD2. V was clipped by 5 bases and J by 6 bases; unmatched bases: 3. Germline lookup yields CDR1 WSHSY and CDR2 SAAADI. CDR3 length: 13 amino acids. CDR3 nucleotides: TGCGCCAGCAGTAGGGGAGGGGCCGGGGAGCTGTTTTTT. This gives the protein CASSRGGAGELFF.

The chain employs TRBV6-5 and TRBJ2-3; D gene ambiguous. This CDR3 contains 14 residues. V lost 0 bases and J lost 7, with 11 bases in between. CDR1 MNHEY and CDR2 SVGAGI come from the germline V gene. CDR3 nucleotides: TGTGCCAGCAGTTACTCGGGTGGTCGCTATACGCAGTATTTT. Its translation: CASSYSGGRYTQYF.

This chain connects TRBV4-1 to TRBJ2-3; no definite D call. V lost 1 base, J lost 7 bases, and 18 bases lay in between. CDR3 length: 16 amino acids. Per the germline V gene, CDR1 is MGHRA and CDR2 is YSYEKL. CDR3 sequence reads: CASSQAPPTPTHTQYF. CDR3 nucleotide sequence: TGCGCCAGCAGCCAAGCTCCTCCGACACCCACGCATACGCAGTATTTT.

The gene calls are TRBV5-4 and TRBJ2-3, with unresolved D. The CDR3 sequence is 14 residues long. V dropped 1 base and J dropped 6 bases, with 12 bases sitting between them. Germline assignment: CDR1 SGHNT and CDR2 YYREEE (reference sequence). The CDR3 sequence: CASSLINQFDTQYF. Written as DNA, the CDR3 is TGTGCCAGCAGCTTGATCAATCAGTTTGATACGCAGTATTTT.

V and J are TRBV6-5 and TRBJ1-2; 8 positions match TRBD1. The CDR3 is 16 residues long. In germline, CDR1 is MNHEY, CDR2 SVGAGI. Trimming cost V 2 bases and J 4 bases; bases outside gene matches: 9. In DNA form, the CDR3 reads TGTGCCAGCAGTTACGCCGAGGCAGGGGGCGGCTATGGCTACACCTTC. It specifies CASSYAEAGGGYGYTF.

The CDR3 DNA follows: TGTGCCAGCAGTTACTCTGTAGGGACAGGGGAAGAGACCCAGTACTTC. This encodes CASSYSVGTGEETQYF. The J gene is TRBJ2-5, the V gene TRBV6-5; 10 positions agree with TRBD1. The length of the CDR3 is 16 residues. V shed 0 bases, J shed 3 bases, and the junction held 4 bases outside the gene matches. Germline values: CDR1 MNHEY, CDR2 SVGAGI.

This sequence joins TRBV6-1 and TRBJ2-1; TRBD2 matches 8 bases. The germline gives CDR1 MNHNS, CDR2 SASEGT. This CDR3 region has 14 residues. Trimming cost V 5 bases and J 4 bases; bases outside gene matches: 4. The CDR3 coding sequence is TGTGCCAGCAGTCGGGGGGGCCCGTACAATGAGCAGTTCTTC. Amino acids: CASSRGGPYNEQFF.

This clone was seen once. The chain recombines TRBV30 with TRBJ2-3, with D possibly matching TRBD1 (5 bases). CDR3 length: 13 residues. V was trimmed by 7 bases and J by 4 bases, leaving 15 bases between them. CDR1 and CDR2 (germline): GTSNPN, SVGIG (reference sequence). Here the CDR3 DNA reads TGTGCCTCAAGGGGTGTCGGCTCAGATACGCAGTATTTT. It translates to CASRGVGSDTQYF.

The CDR3 sequence is CASSPGTDNSPLHF. The CDR3 coding sequence is TGTGCCAGCAGCCCCGGGACGGATAATTCACCCCTCCACTTT. This chain connects TRBV7-2 to TRBJ1-6, with D possibly being TRBD1 (5 bases). V was pared by 5 bases and J by 5 bases, with 10 bases between. Germline assignment: CDR1 SGHTA and CDR2 FQGNSA. This CDR3 has 14 amino acids. The full variable domain, with the rest looked up from reference TRBV7-2 and TRBJ1-6, is GAGVSQSPSNKVTEKGKDVELRCDPISGHTALYWYRQSLGQGLEFLIYFQGNSAPDKSGLPSDRFSAERTGGSVSTLTIQRTQQEDSAVYLCASSPGTDNSPLHFGNGTRLTVT.

The chain joins TRBV6-5 to TRBJ2-5; a weak D match, TRBD1 (6 bases). Germline V gene lookup returns CDR1 MNHEY and CDR2 SVGAGI. Trimming stripped 0 bases from V and 4 bases from J, with 15 bases between. The CDR3 totals 16 residues. As DNA, the CDR3 is TGTGCCAGCAGTTACTCGAATTTGGGACACGGAGAGACCCAGTACTTC. Translated, it gives CASSYSNLGHGETQYF.

The chain joins TRBV5-1 to TRBJ2-4, with D tentatively TRBD2 (6 bases). V lost 4 bases and J lost 7, with 15 bases in between. Germline CDR1 SGHRS, CDR2 YFSETQ. The CDR3 loop spans 14 amino acids. CDR3: CASSRDPSGNIQYF. The CDR3 nucleotides read TGCGCCAGCAGCCGAGACCCCAGCGGGAACATTCAGTACTTC.

The rearrangement links TRBV2 to TRBJ2-1; D perhaps matches TRBD1 (6 bases). Trimming cost V 0 bases and J 0 bases, with 9 bases left between them. This CDR3 spans 16 amino acids. Germline CDR1 reads SNHLY; CDR2 reads FYNNEI. The CDR3 spells CASSEAGASSYNEQFF. CDR3 DNA: TGTGCCAGCAGTGAAGCGGGGGCTAGCTCCTACAATGAGCAGTTCTTC. Using reference TRBV2 and TRBJ2-1 for the parts outside the CDR3, the full variable domain is EPEVTQTPSHQVTQMGQEVILRCVPISNHLYFYWYRQILGQKVEFLVSFYNNEISEKSEIFDDQFSVERPDGSNFTLKIRSTKLEDSAMYFCASSEAGASSYNEQFFGPGTRLTVL.